The rows below give T cell receptor beta chains drawn from one sample of a study of T-cell memory formation after mild COVID-19. TCRdb processed the 5' RACE reads anew with MiXCR; each CDR3 protein has one entry. The sample lists hundreds of thousands of distinct CDR3 sequences; more than 15% were seen once. Sample: PBMCs or a T cell subset sorted from them (not recorded which). Source of these receptors: a man younger than 35 who had mild COVID-19 (a few samples of this study predate the infection). Cell type and time point are not known. Each CDR3 is given with its conserved first and last residue. A D gene is named only where the DNA matches it firmly. Rows may omit the clone size; those that give it use once, few, many or a size class.

J: TRBJ1-2
D: -
size: few
length: 14
V: TRBV5-1
DNA: TGCGCCAGCAGCTTGGAGTCACAGGCCTATGGCTACACCTTC
CDR3: CASSLESQAYGYTF

J: TRBJ2-3
D: TRBD2
size: few
length: 14
V: TRBV6-5
DNA: TGTGCCAGCAGTTCCGGGGGGGCGGGCCATACGCAGTATTTT
CDR3: CASSSGGAGHTQYF

J: TRBJ2-3
D: -
size: few
length: 13
V: TRBV6-6
DNA: TGTGCCAGCAGTGGAGCTAGCACAGATACGCAGTATTTT
CDR3: CASSGASTDTQYF

J: TRBJ1-2
D: TRBD1
size: many
length: 16
V: TRBV9
DNA: TGTGCCAGCAGCGTAGCTTCGAGAGGGGGCCCTTCAGGCTACACCTTC
CDR3: CASSVASRGGPSGYTF

J: TRBJ2-3
D: -
size: few
length: 14
V: TRBV4-2
DNA: TGTGCCAGCACCAGGGGGGGGGCCGCAGATACGCAGTATTTT
CDR3: CASTRGGAADTQYF

J: TRBJ2-2
D: TRBD1
size: -
length: 16
V: TRBV3-1
DNA: TGTGCCAGCAGCCCCTCGGGACAGGGTATGACCGGGGAGCTGTTTTTT
CDR3: CASSPSGQGMTGELFF

J: TRBJ2-7
D: -
size: -
length: 13
V: TRBV2
DNA: TGTGCCACCCGGATGATCGACTCCTACGAGCAGTACTTC
CDR3: CATRMIDSYEQYF

J: TRBJ2-1
D: -
size: -
length: 14
V: TRBV2
DNA: TGTGCCAGCAGGGGGGTTGGATCCTACAATGAGCAGTTCTTC
CDR3: CASRGVGSYNEQFF

J: TRBJ2-3
D: -
size: -
length: 14
V: TRBV4-3
DNA: TGCGCCAGCAGCCAAGGGGGAACGGGGGATACGCAGTATTTT
CDR3: CASSQGGTGDTQYF

J: TRBJ1-2
D: -
size: few
length: 13
V: TRBV6-5
DNA: TGTGCCAGCAGCACCCCGGGGACCCACTCTATGGGCTTC
CDR3: CASSTPGTHSMGF

J: TRBJ1-3
D: -
size: -
length: 11
V: TRBV7-9
DNA: TGTGCCAGCAGCTTCGGAAACACCATATATTTT
CDR3: CASSFGNTIYF

J: TRBJ1-1
D: -
size: -
length: 14
V: TRBV12-3/TRBV12-4
DNA: TGTGCCAGCAGTTTAGCATCAGAGGGCACTGAAGCTTTCTTT
CDR3: CASSLASEGTEAFF

J: TRBJ2-1
D: TRBD2
size: many
length: 15
V: TRBV5-1
DNA: TGCGCCACCGCAATTGAACTGTATAGCGGGAATGAGCAGTTCTTC
CDR3: CATAIELYSGNEQFF

J: TRBJ1-2
D: -
size: -
length: 15
V: TRBV6-1
DNA: TGTGCCAGCAGTGAAGTATTCCTTCCGCGGTATGGCTACACCTTC
CDR3: CASSEVFLPRYGYTF

J: TRBJ2-7
D: TRBD1
size: -
length: 13
V: TRBV29-1
DNA: TGCAGCGTTGCCCTGGACAGGGCTTACGAGCAGTACTTC
CDR3: CSVALDRAYEQYF